This record covers a single TCR beta chain. Its cognate antigen is unknown. V gave up 8 bases and J gave up 3 bases, with 13 bases separating them. This CDR3 is 13 amino acids long. CDR1 is WSHSY and CDR2 is SAAADI in the germline V gene. Assay: immunoSEQ multiplex PCR; the TCRdb copy retains only in-frame clones and omits some. The table lists around 180,000 clones, about 88% of them singletons. Described time point: blood 4 weeks post-SBRT, at nephrectomy. Treatment in this sample: 15 Gy SBRT to primary tumor, nephrectomy 4 weeks later. Nephrectomy followed 15 Gy stereotactic body radiation by 4 weeks. The source of the sample is a study of radiation and T cells in renal cell carcinoma. Study observations and caveats: From baseline, blood top tumor clonotypes peaked at 2 weeks post-radiation.

The chain carries TRBV10-2 and TRBJ1-1; D unresolved. The receptor was isolated from a woman between 50 and 59 years old with renal cell carcinoma. The specimen was blood, collected from a patient whose treatment included radiotherapy and nephrectomy. The CDR3 DNA is TGCGCCAGCGGTACTTTTTGGGACACTGAAGCTTTCTTT. Protein product: CASGTFWDTEAFF.